This passage covers 30 T cell receptor beta chains from one sample sequenced in a study of CD8 T cells in Susac syndrome. Random hexamers primed reverse transcription of about 0.45 to 1 ug RNA. Using its own MiXCR run on the immunoSEQ multiplex PCR reads, TCRdb lists one record per CDR3 protein. Of under 25,000 distinct CDR3 sequences detected, 90% to 95% appear once; the ten largest clones hold approximately 0.25%. The specimen sequenced was CD8+ T cells from PBMCs. The receptors derive from a human donor in good health.

This chain links TRBV6-5 with TRBJ2-5; 9 nucleotides align to TRBD2. The ends lost 2 bases at V and 6 bases at J; junction bases unmatched: 10. CDR3 length: 16 amino acids. CDR1 is MNHEY and CDR2 is SVGAGI in the germline V gene. The CDR3 sequence: CASSYGASGGPKTQYF. The CDR3 DNA follows: TGTGCCAGCAGTTACGGGGCGAGCGGGGGGCCCAAGACCCAGTACTTC.

The chain links TRBV7-2 to TRBJ1-4; unclear D gene. The CDR3 contains 18 residues. Germline assignment: CDR1 SGHTA and CDR2 FQGNSA. V was cut by 0 bases and J by 1 base, with 15 bases left in between. This chain's CDR3 is CASSLASGFSITNEKLFF. In nucleotides, the CDR3 is TGTGCCAGCAGCTTAGCGTCCGGTTTCTCCATAACTAATGAAAAACTGTTTTTT.

This clonotype was recorded only once. The V gene is TRBV27, the J gene TRBJ1-1; D is unresolved. The length of the CDR3 is 15 residues. Per germline, CDR1 MNHEY and CDR2 SMNVEV (reference sequence). V lost 5 bases to trimming and J lost 5 bases, with 18 bases between them. CDR3 residues: CASSPDGGPTTEAFF. The CDR3 region has the DNA TGTGCCAGCAGTCCGGATGGAGGGCCAACAACTGAAGCTTTCTTT.

This chain uses TRBV9 with TRBJ2-1; TRBD2 matches at 8 bases. V dropped 4 bases and J dropped 8; count of bases not matched to a gene: 14. This CDR3 has 16 amino acids. Looked up from germline, CDR1 is SGDLS and CDR2 is YYNGEE. The CDR3 is CASSPWGRGVSDEQFF. The CDR3 DNA reads as TGTGCCAGCAGCCCTTGGGGGCGGGGGGTTTCGGATGAGCAGTTCTTC.

The rearrangement links TRBV7-9 to TRBJ1-1; D remains ambiguous. Trimming removed 4 bases from V and 1 base from J, with 10 bases in between. Germline loops: CDR1 SEHNR, CDR2 FQNEAQ (reference sequence). This CDR3 spans 14 amino acids. This CDR3 reads CASSSTVGNTEAFF. Here the CDR3 DNA reads TGTGCCAGCAGCTCCACGGTAGGGAACACTGAAGCTTTCTTT.

The J gene is TRBJ1-2, the V gene TRBV9, with TRBD1 identical over 8 bases. Germline V CDR1 and CDR2: SGDLS, YYNGEE. The CDR3 extends over 14 amino acids. V shed 3 bases, J shed 8 bases, and the junction held 9 bases outside the gene matches. In DNA form, the CDR3 reads TGTGCCAGCAGCGGGGACAGGCGGGGCGGAGGCTACACCTTC. It encodes CASSGDRRGGGYTF.

The CDR3 coding sequence is TGCAGTGCTAGAGAGGAGACAGTTAACTATGGCTACACCTTC. Translation: CSAREETVNYGYTF. The chain is built from TRBV20-1 and TRBJ1-2, with D perhaps TRBD1 (5 bases). The germline V gene encodes CDR1 DFQATT and CDR2 SNEGSKA (reference sequence). Trimming cost V 0 bases and J 1 base, with 9 bases left between them. The CDR3 contains 14 residues.

This rearrangement joins TRBV5-6 to TRBJ2-3, with a tentative D call TRBD1 (5 bases). The CDR3 sequence is 14 residues long. The germline V and J ends were trimmed by 5 bases and 0 bases, with 10 bases remaining between them. Germline V gene sequence: CDR1 SGHDT, CDR2 YYEEEE. The CDR3 region is CASSFQGSTDTQYF. The DNA for the CDR3 is TGTGCCAGCAGTTTTCAGGGTAGCACAGATACGCAGTATTTT.

The rearrangement links TRBV2 to TRBJ2-1; D remains ambiguous. V lost 7 bases to trimming and J lost 12 bases, with 28 bases between them. The CDR3 runs to 16 residues. Germline CDR1 is SNHLY and CDR2 is FYNNEI. The CDR3 DNA sequence: TGTGCCAGCATAAAGTACTCCCAGGAACGACCATACGGGCAGTTCTTC. It is translated as CASIKYSQERPYGQFF.

This chain joins TRBV4-1 and TRBJ2-1; 15 bases agree with TRBD2. Germline V gene sequence: CDR1 MGHRA, CDR2 YSYEKL. J lost 5 bases, V lost 1 base, and 9 bases had no gene match. CDR3 length: 19 amino acids. The CDR3 loop reads CASSQGWTSGGVQHNEQFF. Written as DNA, the CDR3 is TGCGCCAGCAGCCAAGGTTGGACTAGCGGGGGGGTACAACACAATGAGCAGTTCTTC.

The chain employs TRBV19 and TRBJ1-4; TRBD1 agrees at 9 bases. Germline V gene sequence: CDR1 LNHDA, CDR2 SQIVND (reference sequence). The V and J ends lost 7 bases and 6 bases, in that order; junction bases with no gene match: 6. The CDR3 extends over 14 amino acids. The CDR3: CASTLTGGHEKLFF. DNA of the CDR3: TGTGCCAGTACCTTGACAGGGGGGCATGAAAAACTGTTTTTT.

This chain joins TRBV7-8 and TRBJ2-5; TRBD2 matches at 11 bases. The CDR3 is 17 amino acids. CDR1 SGHVS and CDR2 FQNEAQ come from the germline V gene. Trimming removed 1 base from V and 0 bases from J; junction bases left unmatched: 4. CDR3 in amino acids: CASSLVTSGDYQETQYF. CDR3 nucleotide sequence: TGTGCCAGCAGCTTAGTGACTAGCGGGGATTACCAAGAGACCCAGTACTTC.

The genes are TRBV12-3 or TRBV12-4 and TRBJ1-1; D remains unclear. This CDR3 has 14 residues. The V end was cut by 6 bases, the J end by 4 bases, with 15 bases between. The CDR3 nucleotides are TGTGCCAGCAGACCCGGGCTTTTCGGCACTGAAGCTTTCTTT. Translated, it gives CASRPGLFGTEAFF.

The chain combines TRBV6-2 or TRBV6-3 with TRBJ2-7; D is perhaps TRBD1 (5 bases). CDR3 length: 12 amino acids. Germline CDR1 reads MNHEY; CDR2 reads SVGEGT. V lost 5 bases, J lost 2 bases, and 7 bases lay in between. The chain's CDR3 is CASSTGAYEQYF. CDR3 DNA sequence: TGTGCCAGCAGTACAGGAGCCTACGAGCAGTACTTC.

The chain carries TRBV6-1 and TRBJ2-3; TRBD1 agrees at 7 bases. V lost 6 bases to trimming and J lost 4 bases; unmatched junction nucleotides: 13. CDR3 size: 16 residues. Per germline, CDR1 MNHNS and CDR2 SASEGT. In DNA, the CDR3 is TGTGCCAGCAGCCGAGGGGGACAGACCCCACCAGATACGCAGTATTTT. Amino acids: CASSRGGQTPPDTQYF.

The genes are TRBV2 and TRBJ2-2; unclear D gene. The CDR3 is 12 residues long. Germline CDR1 reads SNHLY; CDR2 reads FYNNEI. The V and J ends lost 6 bases and 5 bases respectively, with 7 bases between them. The chain's CDR3 is CASRGPTGELFF. The CDR3 DNA reads TGTGCCAGCAGGGGTCCAACCGGGGAGCTGTTTTTT.

This chain joins TRBV20-1 and TRBJ1-5; TRBD1 is a possible D gene (5 bases). Trimming took 2 bases from V and 4 from J, leaving 18 bases between them. The germline V gene has CDR1 DFQATT and CDR2 SNEGSKA (reference sequence). The CDR3 runs 16 residues. The DNA of the CDR3 is TGCAGTGCTAGAATCCCCTTAGGGAACAGGAATCAGCCCCAGCATTTT. Amino acids: CSARIPLGNRNQPQHF.

This chain links TRBV12-5 with TRBJ2-3, with D maybe TRBD2 (7 bases). Per germline, CDR1 LGHNT and CDR2 FRNRAP. The CDR3 is 15 amino acids. Trimming pared 2 bases from V and 4 bases from J, leaving 13 bases between. This CDR3 is CASGLTGGQPDTQYF. The CDR3 DNA follows: TGTGCTAGTGGTTTGACGGGGGGCCAGCCAGATACGCAGTATTTT.

V is TRBV4-3 and J is TRBJ2-7, with TRBD1 matching over 7 bases. CDR1 is LGHNA and CDR2 is YSLEER in the germline V gene. After removal of 0 bases from V and 3 bases from J, the junction contained 17 bases not matched to a gene. This CDR3 contains 19 residues. In DNA, the CDR3 is TGCGCCAGCAGCCAAGATTTTCCTGAGACCGGGACAGTTATCTACGAGCAGTACTTC. It translates to CASSQDFPETGTVIYEQYF.

V and J are TRBV15 and TRBJ1-1; perhaps TRBD1 as D (5 bases). Germline assignment: CDR1 LNHNV and CDR2 YYDKDF (reference sequence). This CDR3 is built from 14 residues. V lost 0 bases and J lost 9, with 14 bases in between. CDR3 in DNA: TGTGCCACCAGCAGAGAAGGGACTGCGGTAAAAGCTTTCTTT. Amino acids: CATSREGTAVKAFF.

A few counts support this clonotype. The gene calls are TRBV20-1 and TRBJ2-1, with 13 bases identical to TRBD2. The CDR3 is 14 amino acids. V gave up 3 bases and J gave up 4 bases; unmatched junction bases: 0. CDR1 is DFQATT, CDR2 SNEGSKA, per germline (reference sequence). In DNA, the CDR3 is TGCAGTGCTAGGGGACTAGCGGGGTACAATGAGCAGTTCTTC. The encoded protein is CSARGLAGYNEQFF.

The V gene is TRBV6-2 or TRBV6-3, the J gene TRBJ2-3; 9 positions agree with TRBD2. Germline lookup yields CDR1 MNHEY and CDR2 SVGEGT. CDR3 length: 13 amino acids. The ends lost 6 bases at V and 6 bases at J; junction bases unmatched: 4. CDR3 in DNA: TGTGCCAGCAGCCGCGGGGGGGCGGATACGCAGTATTTT. It translates to CASSRGGADTQYF.

The rearrangement joins TRBV9 to TRBJ1-4; 9 positions agree with TRBD1. CDR3 length: 16 residues. V was pared by 4 bases and J by 5 bases, with 9 bases of the junction left unmatched. Germline-derived CDR1 and CDR2 are SGDLS and YYNGEE. CDR3 amino acids: CASSPGPGQGNEKLFF. Here the CDR3 DNA reads TGTGCCAGCAGCCCAGGGCCGGGACAGGGAAATGAAAAACTGTTTTTT.

This clonotype appeared a single time. The chain has TRBV6-1 and TRBJ2-2, with 11 positions matching TRBD2. CDR1 and CDR2 from the germline V gene are MNHNS and SASEGT. The CDR3 has 15 amino acids. V shed 2 bases, J shed 4 bases, and the junction held 0 bases outside the gene matches. The CDR3 loop reads CASSELAGGTGELFF. Written as DNA, the CDR3 is TGTGCCAGCAGTGAACTAGCGGGGGGCACCGGGGAGCTGTTTTTT.

V and J are TRBV27 and TRBJ1-1; no clear D. Trimming left V 8 bases short and J 6 bases short, with 10 bases between. CDR1 and CDR2 from the germline V gene are MNHEY and SMNVEV (reference sequence). This CDR3 spans 11 amino acids. CDR3 DNA: TGTGCCAGCGGACCCCGGGCTGAAGCTTTCTTT. Translating it yields CASGPRAEAFF.

V is TRBV29-1 and J is TRBJ1-2, with TRBD1 matching over 9 bases. Germline assignment: CDR1 SQVTM and CDR2 ANQGSEA. This CDR3 region has 13 residues. V shed 5 bases and J 1 base; nucleotides not matched to a gene: 2. As DNA, the CDR3 is TGCAGCGTTTGGACAGGGGATAACTATGGCTACACCTTC. It is translated as CSVWTGDNYGYTF.

This clonotype was picked up one time. The rearrangement joins TRBV7-9 to TRBJ2-3; TRBD2 is a possible D gene (6 bases). CDR1 and CDR2 (germline): SEHNR, FQNEAQ (reference sequence). Deletions cut 1 base from V and 0 bases from J, with 11 bases between. The CDR3 sequence is 16 residues long. The CDR3 loop is CASSLVRTTSTDTQYF. The CDR3 region has the DNA TGTGCCAGCAGCTTAGTACGGACTACTAGCACAGATACGCAGTATTTT.

The chain has TRBV12-3 or TRBV12-4 and TRBJ1-2, with 10 bases identical to TRBD1. The CDR3 is 16 residues long. J lost 2 bases, V lost 6 bases, and 9 bases had no gene match. The CDR3 region is CASSPIWTGGNYGYTF. CDR3 DNA sequence: TGTGCCAGCAGCCCTATTTGGACAGGGGGGAACTATGGCTACACCTTC.

The gene calls are TRBV5-4 and TRBJ2-7; D is undetermined. Germline CDR1 is SGHNT and CDR2 is YYREEE (reference sequence). CDR3 length: 15 residues. The V end was cut by 0 bases, the J end by 0 bases, with 10 bases between. The CDR3 spells CASSLAGGSSYEQYF. Written as DNA, the CDR3 is TGTGCCAGCAGCTTGGCGGGCGGAAGCTCCTACGAGCAGTACTTC.

This chain's CDR3 is CASSLGDGSYEQYF. DNA for the CDR3: TGTGCCAGCAGCTTAGGAGACGGATCCTACGAGCAGTACTTC. The V and J genes are TRBV7-9 and TRBJ2-7, with D uncertain. Trimming removed 1 base from V and 1 base from J, with 8 bases in between. The CDR3 covers 14 residues. CDR1 and CDR2 (germline): SEHNR, FQNEAQ (reference sequence).